This record concerns one TCR beta chain sequence. Methods used by the authors: Researchers report that nucleated cell counts were estimated from reference gene primer amplification. The data were produced by immunoSEQ multiplex PCR, yet TCRdb's version contains in-frame clones alone and is incomplete. The DNA was the basis for D and trimming; V, J and clone size are from that table. This table has approximately 89,000 clones, just under 85% appearing once. The sample originates from a study of blood T cell repertoires in COVID-19. Study overall: COVID-19 samples, acute and convalescent, were from the United States, Italy and Spain. T cells, B-cell-depleted T cells, or PBMCs provided the cDNA or gDNA that served as material.

V lost 1 base, J lost 5 bases, and 15 bases stayed unmatched. Germline V CDR1 and CDR2: KGHSH, LQKENI. The length of the CDR3 is 19 residues. The material sequenced was peripheral blood. The chain combines TRBV18 with TRBJ1-4; TRBD1 matches 8 bases. The sequence came from a woman between 65 and 79 years old with active or convalescent COVID-19. The CDR3 loop reads CASSPLPPGQVFGNEKLFF. The CDR3 region has the DNA TGTGCCAGCTCACCACTTCCACCGGGACAGGTTTTTGGCAATGAAAAACTGTTTTTT.